One sample yielded the 6 T cell receptor beta chains listed below, sequenced in a study of blood T cell repertoires in COVID-19. TCRdb's table, derived via immunoSEQ multiplex PCR, lists solely in-frame clones and lacks some. The data hold 450,000 or so clones, with 89% observed a single time. Sequencing was carried out using peripheral blood. The receptor source for this set is a young man with COVID-19, enrolled during active disease.

The chain joins TRBV6-5 to TRBJ1-5; D remains unclear. The CDR3 runs 13 residues. Per the germline V gene, CDR1 is MNHEY and CDR2 is SVGAGI. V was cut by 0 bases and J by 10 bases, with 10 bases left in between. In DNA, the CDR3 is TGTGCCAGCAGTTACTCGAGTGATTCTCCCCAGCATTTT. Encoded protein: CASSYSSDSPQHF.

V usage is TRBV28 and J usage is TRBJ2-7; 7 bases are shared with TRBD1. This CDR3 comprises 15 residues. V lost 6 bases and J lost 3; bases outside the gene matches: 11. Germline CDR1 is MDHEN and CDR2 is SYDVKM. Here the CDR3 DNA reads TGTGCCAGCAGCCTCGCCCCGACAGGGCACTACGAGCAGTACTTC. Translating gives CASSLAPTGHYEQYF.

This sequence joins TRBV27 and TRBJ2-2; a possible D gene is TRBD2 (6 bases). Germline lookup yields CDR1 MNHEY and CDR2 SMNVEV (reference sequence). The CDR3 covers 14 residues. V was pared by 5 bases and J by 4 bases, with 11 bases between. The CDR3 nucleotides read TGTGCCAGCAGTCTACTAGCAGCCACCGGGGAGCTGTTTTTT. It translates to CASSLLAATGELFF.

This chain uses TRBV15 with TRBJ1-2, with 11 nucleotides matching TRBD1. Germline V gene data show CDR1 as LNHNV and CDR2 as YYDKDF (reference sequence). This CDR3 has 17 amino acids. J gave up 7 bases and V 0 bases, and 10 bases lay outside the gene matches. The CDR3: CATSRDKGTGGFGGYTF. As DNA, the CDR3 is TGTGCCACCAGCAGAGATAAGGGGACAGGGGGATTTGGTGGCTACACCTTC.

The genes are TRBV7-9 and TRBJ2-1, with TRBD2 matching over 10 bases. CDR3 length equals 16 residues. V lost 5 bases to trimming and J lost 7 bases; unmatched junction nucleotides: 11. Germline V CDR1 and CDR2: SEHNR, FQNEAQ (reference sequence). In DNA form, the CDR3 reads TGTGCCAGCAGCCCCCGGACTAGCGGTAACCCAAATGAGCAGTTCTTC. Its protein product is CASSPRTSGNPNEQFF. Filled out from reference TRBV7-9 and TRBJ2-1, the complete variable domain reads DTGVSQNPRHKITKRGQNVTFRCDPISEHNRLYWYRQTLGQGPEFLTYFQNEAQLEKSRLLSDRFSAERPKGSFSTLEIQRTEQGDSAMYLCASSPRTSGNPNEQFFGPGTRLTVL.

The V gene is TRBV7-2, the J gene TRBJ1-3; the D is unclear. This CDR3 is built from 13 residues. Looked up from germline, CDR1 is SGHTA and CDR2 is FQGNSA. V lost 2 bases, J lost 3 bases, and 5 bases lay in between. This CDR3 reads CASSLSGGNTIYF. Written as DNA, the CDR3 is TGTGCCAGCAGCTTATCCGGTGGAAACACCATATATTTT.